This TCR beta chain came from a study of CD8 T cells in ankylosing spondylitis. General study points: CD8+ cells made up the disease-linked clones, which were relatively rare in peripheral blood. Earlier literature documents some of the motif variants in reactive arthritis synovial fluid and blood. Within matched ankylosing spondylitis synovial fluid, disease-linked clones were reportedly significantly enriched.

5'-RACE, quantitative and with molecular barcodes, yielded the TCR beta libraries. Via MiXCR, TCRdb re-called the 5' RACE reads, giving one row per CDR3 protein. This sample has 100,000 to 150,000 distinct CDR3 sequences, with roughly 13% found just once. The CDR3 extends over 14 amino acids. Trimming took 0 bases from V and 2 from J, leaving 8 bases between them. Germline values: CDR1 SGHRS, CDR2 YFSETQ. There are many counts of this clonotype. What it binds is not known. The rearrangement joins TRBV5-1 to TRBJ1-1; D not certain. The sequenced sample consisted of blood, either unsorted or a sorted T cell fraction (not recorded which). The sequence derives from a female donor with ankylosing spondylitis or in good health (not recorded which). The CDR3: CASSLARANTEAFF. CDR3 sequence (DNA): TGCGCCAGCAGCTTGGCCCGTGCCAACACTGAAGCTTTCTTT.